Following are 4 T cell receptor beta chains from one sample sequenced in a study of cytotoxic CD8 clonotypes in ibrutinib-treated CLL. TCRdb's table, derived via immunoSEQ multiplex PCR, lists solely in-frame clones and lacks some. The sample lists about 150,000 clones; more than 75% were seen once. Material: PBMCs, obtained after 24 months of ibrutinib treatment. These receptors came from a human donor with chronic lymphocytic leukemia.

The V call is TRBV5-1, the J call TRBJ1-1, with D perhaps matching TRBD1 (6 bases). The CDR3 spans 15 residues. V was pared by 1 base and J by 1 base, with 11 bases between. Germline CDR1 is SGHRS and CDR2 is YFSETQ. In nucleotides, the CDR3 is TGCGCCAGCAGCTTGACCGGGACACCGAACACTGAAGCTTTCTTT. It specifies CASSLTGTPNTEAFF.

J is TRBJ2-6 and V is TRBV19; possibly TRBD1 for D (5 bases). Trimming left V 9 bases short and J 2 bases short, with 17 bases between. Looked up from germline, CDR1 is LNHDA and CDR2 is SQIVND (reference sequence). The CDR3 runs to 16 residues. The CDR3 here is CASTLGRTTGANVLTF. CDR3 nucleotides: TGTGCCAGCACCCTGGGGCGAACCACTGGGGCCAACGTCCTGACTTTC.

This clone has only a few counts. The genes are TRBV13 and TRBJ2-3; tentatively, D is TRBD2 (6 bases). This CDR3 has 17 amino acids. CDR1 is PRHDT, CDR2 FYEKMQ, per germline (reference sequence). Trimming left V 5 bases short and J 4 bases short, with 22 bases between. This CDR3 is CASSPPGGMARPDTQYF. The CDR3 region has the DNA TGTGCCAGCAGCCCGCCCGGCGGGATGGCTCGCCCAGATACGCAGTATTTT.

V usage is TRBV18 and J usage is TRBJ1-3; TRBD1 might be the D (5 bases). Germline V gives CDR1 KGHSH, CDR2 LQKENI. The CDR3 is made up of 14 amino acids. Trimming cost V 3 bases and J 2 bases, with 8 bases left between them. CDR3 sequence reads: CASSPGGPGNTIYF. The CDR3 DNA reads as TGTGCCAGCTCACCGGGGGGACCTGGAAACACCATATATTTT.